This T cell receptor (beta chain) was identified during a study of blood T cell repertoires in COVID-19. Turning to the study itself: The origin of the acute and convalescent COVID-19 samples was the United States, Italy and Spain. Sources were T cells, B-cell-depleted T cells, or PBMCs; the material itself was cDNA or gDNA.

The germline V gene has CDR1 SGHVS and CDR2 FQNEAQ. CDR3 length: 17 residues. Trimming took off 0 bases at V and 7 bases at J, with 19 bases between the two ends. This clone was counted only a few times. Original data processing: Amplified reference gene primers provided the basis for estimating nucleated cell counts. Measured with immunoSEQ multiplex PCR; TCRdb has only the in-frame clones, and not every one. The D gene and trimming were derived from the DNA, and the V and J assignments and clone size from that table. The data contain approximately 190,000 clones, around 86% of them singletons. The clonotype originates from a woman between 40 and 50 years old with acute or convalescent COVID-19. The chain has TRBV7-8 and TRBJ1-5; D ambiguous. Sequencing was carried out using peripheral blood. In DNA form, the CDR3 reads TGTGCCAGCAGCTTAGCGGAGGGTGGACCCCCAAAGCAGCCCCAGCATTTT. It specifies CASSLAEGGPPKQPQHF.